The T cell receptor beta chain described here comes from a study of blood T cells in healthy people across ages. PCR was performed a second time for 7 to 11 cycles using a sample-barcoded 5' primer and a J-beta primer mix. The study obtained at least 3 million CDR3-containing paired-end reads from every sample. Each CDR3 protein gets one entry after TCRdb re-called the 5' RACE reads with MiXCR. The table shows hundreds of thousands of distinct CDR3 sequences, with 20% to 25% occurring only once. J gave up 9 bases and V 5 bases, and 6 bases lay outside the gene matches. CDR3 size: 14 residues. In germline, CDR1 is SEHNR, CDR2 FQNEAQ (reference sequence). This clonotype was observed a few times.

The sequenced sample consisted of blood. The receptor's source is a man aged 65-85 years in good health. V and J are TRBV7-9 and TRBJ1-5; 11 bases fit TRBD1. The CDR3 DNA is TGTGCCAGCAGCCTGGGGACAGGGGGATGGCCCCAGCATTTT. Protein product: CASSLGTGGWPQHF.